A selection of T cell receptor beta chains follows, all from one sample in a study of early T cells in non-severe SARS-CoV-2 infection. TCRdb itself ran the 5' RACE reads through MiXCR, one entry per CDR3 protein. The sample holds fewer than 70,000 distinct CDR3 sequences, 3.5% to 6% seen once. This specimen was whole blood, taken at baseline. These receptors originate from an adult who was a healthcare worker with PCR-confirmed SARS-CoV-2 infection or an uninfected control (not recorded which). The donor label of this sample is uncertain. CDR3s include the opening cysteine and the closing phenylalanine or tryptophan. The order of the fields is clone size, V gene, D gene, J gene, CDR3 DNA, CDR3 protein. A D gene is named only where the DNA matches it firmly. Clone size appears in some rows only: once, few, many, or a class for an expanded clone.

few	TRBV12-3/TRBV12-4	-	TRBJ1-5	TGTGCCAGCAGTTTACGGTATCCGGGGGTTAGCAATCAGCCCCAGCATTTT	CASSLRYPGVSNQPQHF
many	TRBV11-1	-	TRBJ2-3	TGTGCCAGCAGCTTAGCGCTGAGGGGAGATACGCAGTATTTT	CASSLALRGDTQYF
-	TRBV7-9	-	TRBJ2-5	TGTGCCAGCACGCTAGGCCGGGGGAAAGAGACCCAGTACTTC	CASTLGRGKETQYF
many	TRBV7-9	-	TRBJ1-1	TGTGCCAGCAGCTTAGTCACAGGGTGGGGCACTGAAGCTTTCTTT	CASSLVTGWGTEAFF
-	TRBV20-1	-	TRBJ1-1	TGCAGTGCTAGGGGAGGGAGGACTGAAGCTTTCTTT	CSARGGRTEAFF
many	TRBV6-4	-	TRBJ1-1	TGTGCCAGCAGTGACTCTAACCAGGGGAGTGCAGAAGCTTTCTTT	CASSDSNQGSAEAFF
-	TRBV15	-	TRBJ1-2	TGTGCCACCAGCAGAGAACGGGTCAGCCAAAACTATGGCTACACCTTC	CATSRERVSQNYGYTF
many	TRBV5-1	-	TRBJ2-5	TGCGCCAGCAGCTTGTCTATCAAGGAAGAGACCCAGTACTTC	CASSLSIKEETQYF
-	TRBV7-6	-	TRBJ2-1	TGTGCCAGCAGCCCCCCGGTCCCGGGACTTTACAATGAGCAGTTCTTC	CASSPPVPGLYNEQFF
medium-sized	TRBV19	TRBD2	TRBJ2-1	TGTGCCAGTAGTCCGACTAGCGGGGGGTACAATGAGCAGTTCTTC	CASSPTSGGYNEQFF
few	TRBV4-1	-	TRBJ2-5	TGCGCCAGCAGCCAAGATTGGGGTTACCGAGAGACCCAGTACTTC	CASSQDWGYRETQYF
many	TRBV9	TRBD2	TRBJ2-1	TGTGCCAGCAGCGTAGGACTAGCGGGTTACAATGAGCAGTTCTTC	CASSVGLAGYNEQFF
-	TRBV18	-	TRBJ1-2	TGTGCCAGCTCCGCGGACGGAAACTATGGCTACACCTTC	CASSADGNYGYTF
few	TRBV6-2/TRBV6-3	TRBD2	TRBJ2-3	TGTGCCAGCAGTTACTCGATTGGCGGGGGTATGGATACGCAGTATTTT	CASSYSIGGGMDTQYF
many	TRBV6-4	-	TRBJ2-7	TGTGCCAGCAGTGACTCGGTGGGGGGACTTAACGAGCAGTACTTC	CASSDSVGGLNEQYF
many	TRBV29-1	-	TRBJ1-5	TGCAGCGTGGCCGAAGGACGGCGAGGGGATCAGCCCCAGCATTTT	CSVAEGRRGDQPQHF
-	TRBV9	TRBD2	TRBJ2-1	TGTGCCAGCAGCACGGGACTAGAGGGTGAGCAGTTCTTC	CASSTGLEGEQFF
-	TRBV21-1	-	TRBJ2-3	TGTGCCAGCAGCAAAGGGACTAGCGGGGCCGCCCCGCCAGATACGCAGTATTTT	CASSKGTSGAAPPDTQYF
-	TRBV27	-	TRBJ1-1	TGTGCCAGCAGAGACATCTTGCCTATGACTGAAGCTTTCTTT	CASRDILPMTEAFF
-	TRBV10-3	TRBD1	TRBJ1-3	TGTGCCATCAGGGGACAGGACACTTCTGGAAACACCATATATTTT	CAIRGQDTSGNTIYF
many	TRBV24-1	TRBD1	TRBJ1-2	TGTGCCACCAGTGACTGGACAGGGCTTTTATCCTTC	CATSDWTGLLSF
many	TRBV20-1	-	TRBJ1-6	TGCAGTGCTAGAGGACCGTTCAATTCACCCCTCCACTTT	CSARGPFNSPLHF
many	TRBV6-4	TRBD1	TRBJ1-1	TGTGCCAGCAGTGACCTTCCGGGACAGACAAACACTGAAGCTTTCTTT	CASSDLPGQTNTEAFF
many	TRBV5-1	-	TRBJ1-3	TGCGCCAGCAGCTTGGAGGGCGTATTAGGAAACACCATATATTTT	CASSLEGVLGNTIYF
many	TRBV6-5	TRBD1	TRBJ1-1	TGTGCCAGCAGTACCAGGGGGATGGGCACTGAAGCTTTCTTT	CASSTRGMGTEAFF
many	TRBV7-2	-	TRBJ2-3	TGTGCCAGCAGCTTGGATTTAAGCACAGATACGCAGTATTTT	CASSLDLSTDTQYF
many	TRBV19	-	TRBJ1-2	TGTGCCAGTAGTAGTGGGAATGCTAACTATGGCTACACCTTC	CASSSGNANYGYTF
many	TRBV3-1	TRBD1	TRBJ1-5	TGTGCCAGCAGCCCGGGACAGAGAAAGGATAGCAATCAGCCCCAGCATTTT	CASSPGQRKDSNQPQHF
-	TRBV20-1	-	TRBJ1-4	TGCAGTGCTAGAGATCACCAGGGCTCTAATGAAAAACTGTTTTTT	CSARDHQGSNEKLFF
many	TRBV13	-	TRBJ1-5	TGTGCCAGCAGCTTGACAGGAAGCAATCAGCCCCAGCATTTT	CASSLTGSNQPQHF
many	TRBV20-1	-	TRBJ2-1	TGCAGTGCTAGAGATCCACTAAAGCAGTTCTTC	CSARDPLKQFF
many	TRBV28	-	TRBJ1-2	TGTGCCAGCAGTTTTCCCTATAGTTTGGGAGGCTACACCTTC	CASSFPYSLGGYTF
-	TRBV7-2	-	TRBJ2-2	TGTGCCAGCGGAAAGAGGGGAAAGAACACCGGGGAGCTGTTTTTT	CASGKRGKNTGELFF
-	TRBV10-3	-	TRBJ2-7	TGTGCCATCAGTGAGGGCCCCTACGAGCAGTACTTC	CAISEGPYEQYF
-	TRBV30	TRBD1	TRBJ2-7	TGTGCCTGGAGTCGACAGGGGCCATCCTACGAGCAGTACTTC	CAWSRQGPSYEQYF
many	TRBV20-1	-	TRBJ2-3	TGCAGTGCTAGGTCGGAAGCTAGCACAGATACGCAGTATTTT	CSARSEASTDTQYF
-	TRBV3-1	-	TRBJ1-1	TGTGCCAGCAGTGCTATGCCCGGGGGGAACACTGAAGCTTTCTTT	CASSAMPGGNTEAFF
few	TRBV24-1	-	TRBJ1-5	TGTGCCACCAGTGTAGGCCACTACAGCAATCAGCCCCAGCATTTT	CATSVGHYSNQPQHF
few	TRBV28	-	TRBJ1-3	TGTGCCAGCAGTTCGCTGGGTTACTCTGGAAACACCATATATTTT	CASSSLGYSGNTIYF
few	TRBV7-9	-	TRBJ1-1	TGTGCCAGCAGTCAGAACATGAACACTGAAGCTTTCTTT	CASSQNMNTEAFF
few	TRBV7-7	TRBD1	TRBJ1-1	TGTGCTAGCAGGGGAACTCAAGGGGGTACCAGGGACAGCAAGAACACTGAAGCTTTCTTT	CASRGTQGGTRDSKNTEAFF
-	TRBV29-1	TRBD1	TRBJ1-1	TGCAGCGTTGGTAAGGGGACAGGGGGCACTGAAGCTTTCTTT	CSVGKGTGGTEAFF
-	TRBV5-4	TRBD2	TRBJ2-5	TGTGCCAGCAGCCGGGGACTAGCGGGGGGCCATGAAGAGACCCAGTACTTC	CASSRGLAGGHEETQYF
many	TRBV29-1	-	TRBJ1-6	TGCAGCGTTGCTTCGGGGGGATCTGGTTCACCCCTCCACTTT	CSVASGGSGSPLHF
-	TRBV7-7	-	TRBJ2-5	TGTGCTAGCAGCTGGGACTTCAGAGAGACCCAGTACTTC	CASSWDFRETQYF
-	TRBV18	-	TRBJ2-6	TGTGCCAGCTCACCATCCATTACCTTCTCTGGGGCCAACGTCCTGACTTTC	CASSPSITFSGANVLTF
many	TRBV27	-	TRBJ1-5	TGTGCCAGCAGATCTGGCCCCGGTGGCAATCAGCCCCAGCATTTT	CASRSGPGGNQPQHF
many	TRBV4-2	-	TRBJ1-2	TGTGCCAGCAGCCAAGAACAGGGAGATGGGATGGGCTACACCTTC	CASSQEQGDGMGYTF
many	TRBV4-3	-	TRBJ1-6	TGCGCCAGCAGCCAAGAGGTGGCTGGAGCGCGATCACCCCTCCACTTT	CASSQEVAGARSPLHF
many	TRBV3-1	-	TRBJ1-6	TGTGCCAGCAGCCAATCAAATTCGGGTCAGGGGACTTCACCCCTCCACTTT	CASSQSNSGQGTSPLHF
many	TRBV12-3/TRBV12-4	-	TRBJ2-1	TGTGCCAGCACCTTTTCGAGGAATGAGCAGTTCTTC	CASTFSRNEQFF
-	TRBV11-3	TRBD2	TRBJ2-3	TGTGCCAGCAGCAAGCGGGGGGCAGCTGATACGCAGTATTTT	CASSKRGAADTQYF
many	TRBV7-9	-	TRBJ2-1	TGTGCCAGCAGCCGACCCTGGCGGAGGCAGTTCTTC	CASSRPWRRQFF